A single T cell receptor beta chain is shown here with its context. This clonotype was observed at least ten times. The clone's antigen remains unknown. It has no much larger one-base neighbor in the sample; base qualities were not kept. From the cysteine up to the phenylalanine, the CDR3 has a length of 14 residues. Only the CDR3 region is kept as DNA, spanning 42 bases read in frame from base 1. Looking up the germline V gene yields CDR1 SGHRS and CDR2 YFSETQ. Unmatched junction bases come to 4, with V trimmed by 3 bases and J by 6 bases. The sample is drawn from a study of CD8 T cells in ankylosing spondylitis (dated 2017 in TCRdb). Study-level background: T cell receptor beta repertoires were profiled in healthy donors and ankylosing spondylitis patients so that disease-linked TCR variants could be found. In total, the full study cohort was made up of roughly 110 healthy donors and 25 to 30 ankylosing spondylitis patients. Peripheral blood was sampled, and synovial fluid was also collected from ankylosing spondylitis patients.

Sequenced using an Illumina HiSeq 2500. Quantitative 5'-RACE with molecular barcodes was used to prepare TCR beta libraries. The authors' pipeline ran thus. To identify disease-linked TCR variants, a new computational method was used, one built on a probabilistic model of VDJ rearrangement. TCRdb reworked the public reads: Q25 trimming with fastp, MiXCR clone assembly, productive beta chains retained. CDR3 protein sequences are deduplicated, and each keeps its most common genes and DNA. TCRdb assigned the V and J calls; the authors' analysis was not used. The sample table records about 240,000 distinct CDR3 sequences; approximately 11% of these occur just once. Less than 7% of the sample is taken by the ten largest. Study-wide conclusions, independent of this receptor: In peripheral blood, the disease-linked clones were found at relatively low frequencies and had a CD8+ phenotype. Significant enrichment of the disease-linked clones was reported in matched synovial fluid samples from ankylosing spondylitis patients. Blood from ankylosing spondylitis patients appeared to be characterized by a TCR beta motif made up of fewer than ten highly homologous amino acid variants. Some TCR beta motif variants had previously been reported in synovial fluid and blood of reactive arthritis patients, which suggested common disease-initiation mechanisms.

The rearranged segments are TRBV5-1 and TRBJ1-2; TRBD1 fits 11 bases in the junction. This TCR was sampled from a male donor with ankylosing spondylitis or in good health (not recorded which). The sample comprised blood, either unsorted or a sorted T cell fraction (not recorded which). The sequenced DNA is TGCGCCAGCAGCTGGACAGGGGGCGCGGATGGCTACACCTTC. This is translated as CASSWTGGADGYTF.